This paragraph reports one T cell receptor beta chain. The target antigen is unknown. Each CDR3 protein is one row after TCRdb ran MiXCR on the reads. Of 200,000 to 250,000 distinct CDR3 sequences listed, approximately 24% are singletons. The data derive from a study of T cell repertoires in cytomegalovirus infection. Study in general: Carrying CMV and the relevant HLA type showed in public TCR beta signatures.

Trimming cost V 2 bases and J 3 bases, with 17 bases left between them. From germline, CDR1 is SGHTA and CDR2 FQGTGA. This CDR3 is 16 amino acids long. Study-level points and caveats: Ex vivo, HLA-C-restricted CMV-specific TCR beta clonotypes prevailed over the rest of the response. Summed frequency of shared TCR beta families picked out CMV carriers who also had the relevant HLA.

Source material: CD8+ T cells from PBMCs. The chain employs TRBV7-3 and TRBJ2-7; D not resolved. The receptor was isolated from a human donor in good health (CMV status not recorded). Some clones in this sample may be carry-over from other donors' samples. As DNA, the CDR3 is TGTGCCAGCAGCTTACCCCCACCCTGGAGATTCTACGAGCAGTACTTC. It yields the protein CASSLPPPWRFYEQYF.